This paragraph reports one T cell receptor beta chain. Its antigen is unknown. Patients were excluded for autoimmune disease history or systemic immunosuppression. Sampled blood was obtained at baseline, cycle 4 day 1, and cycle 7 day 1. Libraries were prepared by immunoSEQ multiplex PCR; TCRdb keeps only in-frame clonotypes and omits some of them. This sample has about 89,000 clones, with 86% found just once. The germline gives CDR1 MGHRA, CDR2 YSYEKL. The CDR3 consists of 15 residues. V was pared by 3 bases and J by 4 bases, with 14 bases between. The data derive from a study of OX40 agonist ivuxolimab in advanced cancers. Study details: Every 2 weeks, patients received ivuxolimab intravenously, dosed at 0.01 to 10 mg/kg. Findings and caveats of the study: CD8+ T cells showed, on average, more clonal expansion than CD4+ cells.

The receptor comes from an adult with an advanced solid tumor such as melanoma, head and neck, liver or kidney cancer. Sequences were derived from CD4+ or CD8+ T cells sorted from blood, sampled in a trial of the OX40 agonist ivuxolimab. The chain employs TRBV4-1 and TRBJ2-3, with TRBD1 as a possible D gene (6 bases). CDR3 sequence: CASSQWGQPSDTQYF. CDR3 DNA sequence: TGCGCCAGCAGCCAGTGGGGACAACCATCAGATACGCAGTATTTT.